Presented here are 14 T cell receptor beta chains from one specimen sequenced in a study of T cell repertoires in cytomegalovirus infection. Their target antigens are unknown. A single record per CDR3 protein comes from TCRdb applying MiXCR to the reads. The top ten clones hold 10% to 15% of a sample with fewer than 850,000 distinct CDR3 sequences, about 28% of them seen once. The starting material was cultured CD8+ T cells from PBMCs, obtained from culture after CMV antigen stimulation. These TCRs come from a human donor in good health (CMV status not recorded). Some clones in this sample may be carry-over from other donors' samples.

Ten or more counts support this clonotype. This chain links TRBV7-2 with TRBJ1-2, with D unresolved. From germline, CDR1 is SGHTA and CDR2 FQGNSA. The CDR3 has 14 amino acids. V was cut by 1 base and J by 7 bases, with 13 bases left in between. For the CDR3, the DNA is TGTGCCAGCAGCTTAGGGACCAGCACCCCTGGCTACACCTTC. Its translation is CASSLGTSTPGYTF.

This clonotype was seen only a few times. The chain combines TRBV4-1 with TRBJ1-2, with D unresolved. The germline V gene has CDR1 MGHRA and CDR2 YSYEKL. The CDR3 has 14 residues. The V and J ends lost 0 bases and 6 bases respectively, with 11 bases between them. The DNA for the CDR3 is TGCGCCAGCAGCCAAGATCCCGGGAGCGATGGCTACACCTTC. As protein: CASSQDPGSDGYTF.

The chain has TRBV12-3 or TRBV12-4 and TRBJ1-2, with D unclear. Trimming stripped 1 base from V and 7 bases from J, with 13 bases between. The CDR3 is 14 residues long. CDR3 region: CASSLEPGGLGYTF. As DNA, the CDR3 is TGTGCCAGCAGTTTAGAACCCGGAGGTCTTGGCTACACCTTC.

This clonotype was counted a few times. The genes are TRBV29-1 and TRBJ2-7, with D maybe TRBD2 (5 bases). CDR1 is SQVTM, CDR2 ANQGSEA, per germline. The CDR3 extends over 13 amino acids. Trimming shortened V by 0 bases and J by 3 bases, and 9 bases separated the two germline ends. Written as DNA, the CDR3 is TGCAGCGTTGAAGATCGCCGGGGCTACGAGCAGTACTTC. Residues: CSVEDRRGYEQYF.

This chain joins TRBV7-2 and TRBJ2-7; no clear D. Trimming pared 1 base from V and 0 bases from J, leaving 10 bases between. The CDR3 consists of 15 residues. Looked up from germline, CDR1 is SGHTA and CDR2 is FQGNSA. The CDR3 loop reads CASSLEGPPSYEQYF. The CDR3 DNA reads as TGTGCCAGCAGCTTAGAAGGGCCGCCCTCCTACGAGCAGTACTTC.

The chain carries TRBV7-9 and TRBJ2-7; 9 nucleotides agree with TRBD1. The CDR3 has 16 residues. CDR1 and CDR2 (germline): SEHNR, FQNEAQ (reference sequence). The V and J ends lost 4 bases and 1 base, in that order; junction bases with no gene match: 8. The CDR3 nucleotides read TGTGCCAGCAGCTCCGGGACAGGGTTAGGATCCTACGAGCAGTACGTC. This codes for CASSSGTGLGSYEQYV.

J is TRBJ2-7 and V is TRBV6-8; D gene uncertain. The V end was cut by 2 bases, the J end by 2 bases, with 7 bases between. The length of the CDR3 is 13 residues. Germline CDR1 and CDR2: MNHGY and SAAAGT. The CDR3 region has the DNA TGTGCCAGCAGTTACGATAGGCCCTACGAGCAGTACGTC. Translated, it gives CASSYDRPYEQYV.

This clonotype occurred a few times. The chain combines TRBV7-9 with TRBJ2-7; TRBD1 aligns across 7 bases. Trimming at V came to 5 bases and at J to 2 bases, leaving 3 bases not matched to a gene. This CDR3 has 13 amino acids. Germline assignment: CDR1 SEHNR and CDR2 FQNEAQ (reference sequence). The CDR3: CASSGTVTYEQYV. In DNA, the CDR3 is TGTGCCAGCAGCGGGACAGTTACCTACGAGCAGTACGTC.

This clonotype turned up a few times. V gene TRBV7-8 combines with J gene TRBJ2-6; 9 positions match TRBD1. The germline gives CDR1 SGHVS, CDR2 FQNEAQ. This CDR3 is built from 19 residues. Trimming removed 1 base from V and 2 bases from J; junction bases left unmatched: 9. The CDR3 loop reads CASSLGRTGVGPGANVLTF. Written as DNA, the CDR3 is TGTGCCAGCAGCTTAGGCCGGACAGGGGTGGGACCTGGGGCCAACGTCCTGACTTTC.

This CDR3 is CASSERQEANYGYTF. The CDR3 DNA sequence: TGTGCCAGCAGTGAACGACAGGAAGCTAACTATGGCTACACCTTC. The chain employs TRBV6-1 and TRBJ1-2, with a possible D match to TRBD1 (6 bases). Between the trimmed V and J ends, which lost 2 bases and 0 bases, there was a span of 10 bases. Germline CDR1 MNHNS, CDR2 SASEGT. This CDR3 is 15 amino acids long.

Many counts were recorded for this clonotype. The CDR3 is CASSSGGQGANTGELFF. CDR3 nucleotide sequence: TGTGCCAGCAGTTCCGGCGGACAGGGGGCTAACACCGGGGAGCTGTTTTTT. The V and J genes are TRBV6-6 and TRBJ2-2; 11 nucleotides align to TRBD1. The V gene's germline CDR1 is MNHNY and CDR2 SVGAGI (reference sequence). CDR3 length equals 17 residues. V gave up 4 bases and J gave up 2 bases; unmatched junction bases: 6.

This clonotype came up many times. The chain joins TRBV10-3 to TRBJ1-2, with no clear D. The germline V gene has CDR1 ENHRY and CDR2 SYGVKD. This CDR3 spans 12 amino acids. Trimming shortened V by 3 bases and J by 8 bases, and 10 bases separated the two germline ends. CDR3 DNA sequence: TGTGCCATCAGTGAAAGAGAGGACGGCTACACCTTC. This gives the protein CAISEREDGYTF.

The J gene is TRBJ2-1, the V gene TRBV7-8, with TRBD1 identical over 8 bases. The CDR3 has 11 amino acids. Germline V gene lookup returns CDR1 SGHVS and CDR2 FQNEAQ. J lost 9 bases, V lost 8 bases, and 3 bases had no gene match. CDR3 protein: CASPGGGEQFF. As DNA, the CDR3 is TGTGCCAGCCCAGGGGGCGGTGAGCAGTTCTTC.

Details on this clonotype: The junction shows a germline mismatch at one end, possibly a read error. The chain links TRBV4-1 to TRBJ2-3; possible D gene TRBD2, 6 bases. This CDR3 contains 12 residues. CDR1 MGHRA and CDR2 YSYEKL come from the germline V gene. This chain's CDR3 is CASSQDASGLHF. In nucleotides, the CDR3 is TGCGCCAGCAGCCAAGATGCGTCGGGACTTCATTTT.